This T cell receptor (beta chain) was identified in a study of tissue T cells after allogeneic stem cell transplantation. The CDR3 length is 13 residues. Trimming removed 0 bases at V and 10 bases at J, with 8 bases between. Per the germline V gene, CDR1 is SGDLS and CDR2 is YYNGEE. TCRdb's table, derived via immunoSEQ multiplex PCR, lists solely in-frame clones and lacks some. This sample yields under 6,500 clones, of which roughly four fifths are seen a single time; approximately 5.8% belongs to the top ten. The source of this sequence is a man aged 40 to 70 who later had graft-versus-host disease after an allogeneic stem cell transplant. V gene TRBV9 combines with J gene TRBJ1-6; D gene unclear. Sequences were derived from blood, sampled before transplantation. CDR3 DNA: TGTGCCAGCAGCGTAGTAGAGGGATCACCCCTCCACTTT. This gives the protein CASSVVEGSPLHF. Together with reference TRBV9 and TRBJ1-6, the CDR3 gives the full variable domain: DSGVTQTPKHLITATGQRVTLRCSPRSGDLSVYWYQQSLDQGLQFLIQYYNGEERAKGNILERFSAQQFPDLHSELNLSSLELGDSALYFCASSVVEGSPLHFGNGTRLTVT.